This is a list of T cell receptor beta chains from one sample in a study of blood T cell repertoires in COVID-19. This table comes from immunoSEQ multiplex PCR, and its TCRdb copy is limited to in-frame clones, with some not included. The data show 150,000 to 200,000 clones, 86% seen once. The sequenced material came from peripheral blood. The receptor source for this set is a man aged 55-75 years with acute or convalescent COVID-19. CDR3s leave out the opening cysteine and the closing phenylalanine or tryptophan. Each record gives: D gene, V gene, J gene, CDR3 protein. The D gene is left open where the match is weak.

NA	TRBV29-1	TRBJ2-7	SALPGGSYEQY
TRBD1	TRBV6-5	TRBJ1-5	ASRATGGGQPQH
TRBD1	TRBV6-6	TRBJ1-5	ASSSSDRGGGQPQH
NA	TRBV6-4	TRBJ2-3	ASSETGEGTDTQY
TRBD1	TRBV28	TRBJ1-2	ASSLEGTGYRSGYT
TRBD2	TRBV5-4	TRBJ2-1	ASSLFASGRGGKNEQF
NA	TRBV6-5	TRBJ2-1	ASNPGHGYNEQF
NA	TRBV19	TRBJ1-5	ASSILSGHQPQH
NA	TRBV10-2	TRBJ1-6	ASSLSNSPLH
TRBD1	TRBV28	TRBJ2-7	ASSLWGTGSREQY
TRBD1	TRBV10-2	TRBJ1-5	ASSLQGAEQPQH
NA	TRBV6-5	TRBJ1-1	ASSLRETEAF
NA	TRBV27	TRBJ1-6	ASSFSGKADANSPLH
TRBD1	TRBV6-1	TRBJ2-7	ASSEAGTGLYEQY
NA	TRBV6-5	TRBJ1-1	ASSYSARGNTEAF
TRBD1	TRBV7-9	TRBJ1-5	ASSSGTGFSQPQH
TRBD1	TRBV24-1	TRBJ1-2	ATSDPTGIGYT
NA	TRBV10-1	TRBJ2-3	ASSEVSGERGQY
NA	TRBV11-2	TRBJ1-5	ASSPLTGVNQPQH
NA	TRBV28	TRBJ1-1	ASSLSSRGNTEAF
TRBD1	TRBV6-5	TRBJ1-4	ASSPFHRGNEKLF
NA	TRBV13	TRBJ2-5	ASSPTGERETQY
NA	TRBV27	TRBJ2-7	ASSLGHIPYEQY
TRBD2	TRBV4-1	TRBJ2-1	ASSPVGLAGANEQF
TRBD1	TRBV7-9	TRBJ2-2	ASSSRLTPGQGSTGELF
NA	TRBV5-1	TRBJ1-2	ASSSNYGYT
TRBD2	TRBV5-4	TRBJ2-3	ASSLFRTSGNRDLTDTQY
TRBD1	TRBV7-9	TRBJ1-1	ASSPGQLHTEAF
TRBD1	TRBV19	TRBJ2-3	ASSARTGMKTDTQY
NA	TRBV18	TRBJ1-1	ASFSGGGAYTEAF
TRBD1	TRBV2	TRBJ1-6	ASRVRGTGTATSPLH
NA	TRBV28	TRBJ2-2	ASSYARVNIGELF
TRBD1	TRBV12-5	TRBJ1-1	ASGLGTGGTEAF
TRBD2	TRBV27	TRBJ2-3	ASSLYLAGSDTQY
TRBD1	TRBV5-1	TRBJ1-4	ASSLAGQGNEKLF
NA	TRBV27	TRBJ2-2	ASSLSRKMNTGELF
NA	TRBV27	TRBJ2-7	ASSLPGSSEQY
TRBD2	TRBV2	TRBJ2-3	ASLGGSAGGTDTQY
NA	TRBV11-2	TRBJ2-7	ASSFYRSEEQY
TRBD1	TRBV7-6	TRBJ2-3	ASSLVVAMGRGRTDTQY
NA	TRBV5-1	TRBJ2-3	ASSLIAVITDTQY
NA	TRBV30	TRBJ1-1	AWSLGGGHTEAF
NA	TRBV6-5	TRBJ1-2	ASTYGTRNYGYT
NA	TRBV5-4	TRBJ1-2	ASSLGGDRGYT
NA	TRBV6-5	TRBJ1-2	ASRQTPGHNYGYT
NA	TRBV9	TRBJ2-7	ASTGGDSHYEQY
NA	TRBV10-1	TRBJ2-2	ASRPDSTGELF
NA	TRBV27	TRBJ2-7	ASSPTSGGIGEQY
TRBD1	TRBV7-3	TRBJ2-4	ASSSDGTAKNIQY
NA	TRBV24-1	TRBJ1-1	ATSDRVGEAF
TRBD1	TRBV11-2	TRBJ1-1	ASSLTGGNEAF
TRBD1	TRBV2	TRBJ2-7	ASTRDRGSYEQY
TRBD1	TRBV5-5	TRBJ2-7	ASSWTGVGDEQY
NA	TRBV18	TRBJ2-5	ASSRTQGEETQY
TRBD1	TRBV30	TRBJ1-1	AWSTTDRVEAF
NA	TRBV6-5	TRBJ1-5	ASTYYSNQPQH